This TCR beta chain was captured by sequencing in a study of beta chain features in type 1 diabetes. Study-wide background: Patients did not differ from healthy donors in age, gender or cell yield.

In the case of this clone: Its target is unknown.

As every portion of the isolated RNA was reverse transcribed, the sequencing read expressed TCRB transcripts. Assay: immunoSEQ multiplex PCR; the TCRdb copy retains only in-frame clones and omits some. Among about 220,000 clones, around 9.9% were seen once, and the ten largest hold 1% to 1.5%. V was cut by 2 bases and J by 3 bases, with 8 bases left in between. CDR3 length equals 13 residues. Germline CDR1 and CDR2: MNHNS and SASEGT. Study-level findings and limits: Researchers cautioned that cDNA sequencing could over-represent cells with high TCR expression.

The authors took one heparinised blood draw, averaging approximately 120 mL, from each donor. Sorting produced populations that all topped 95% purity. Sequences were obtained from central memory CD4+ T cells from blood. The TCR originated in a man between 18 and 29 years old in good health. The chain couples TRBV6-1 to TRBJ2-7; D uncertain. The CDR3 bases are TGTGCCAGCAGTGAATCATTCGACTACGAGCAGTACTTC. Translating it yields CASSESFDYEQYF.